These 31 T cell receptor beta chains originate from one sample sequenced in a study of regulatory T cells in long-lasting Graves disease. The time point: newly diagnosed GD, antithyroid drugs for less than 3 months. From RNA extracted from PBMCs, the TCR library was made. Library construction for TCR beta used iRepertoire HTBI primers and Arm-PCR of CDR3 regions. Using its own MiXCR run on the multiplex PCR reads, TCRdb lists one record per CDR3 protein. The table lists 620,000 or so distinct CDR3 sequences, about 16% of them singletons, with around 18% in the top ten. The sample was also linked to a second study, of T cells in Graves' hyperthyroidism and ophthalmopathy.

Here the sequenced sample was peripheral blood mononuclear cells (PBMCs), taken at new diagnosis, from a patient treated with antithyroid drugs. The receptors shown here come from a woman in her twenties or thirties with Graves disease.

The J gene is TRBJ1-4, the V gene TRBV29-1; tentative D call: TRBD1 (5 bases). Germline assignment: CDR1 SQVTM and CDR2 ANQGSEA. The V and J ends lost 7 bases and 8 bases respectively, with 14 bases between them. This CDR3 is 12 amino acids long. CDR3 residues: CSAKGQREKLFF. The CDR3, as DNA: TGCAGCGCAAAAGGACAAAGAGAAAAACTGTTTTTT.

Remarks on this clonotype: One base away lies a much larger clone, so this may be a sequencing read error. No conserved phenylalanine or tryptophan ends this CDR3, so it is likely a read error. The rearrangement joins TRBV11-2 to TRBJ1-1; 9 bases match TRBD1. CDR3 size: 14 residues. Unmatched junction bases numbered 8, after V lost 1 base and J lost 11 bases. The germline CDR1 and CDR2 sequences are SGHAT and FQNNGV. The CDR3 DNA is TGTGCCAGCAGCTTAGGGACCAACACAGGGGGCGCTTTCTTG. It translates to CASSLGTNTGGAFL.

The chain employs TRBV29-1 and TRBJ2-1; unclear D gene. The CDR3 spans 12 residues. The germline V and J ends were trimmed by 3 bases and 2 bases, with 5 bases remaining between them. Per the germline V gene, CDR1 is SQVTM and CDR2 is ANQGSEA. The CDR3: CSVERTYNEQFF. CDR3 nucleotides: TGCAGCGTTGAGAGAACCTACAATGAGCAGTTCTTC.

The genes are TRBV6-1 and TRBJ1-1, with a possible D match to TRBD1 (5 bases). Trimming took off 6 bases at V and 0 bases at J, with 17 bases between the two ends. Germline V gene data show CDR1 as MNHNS and CDR2 as SASEGT. The CDR3 is 16 residues long. The CDR3 sequence is CASRQKGWGMNTEAFF. The DNA of the CDR3 is TGTGCCAGCAGGCAAAAGGGGTGGGGGATGAACACTGAAGCTTTCTTT.

This chain uses TRBV4-1 with TRBJ2-3; TRBD2 matches at 8 bases. The CDR3 covers 18 residues. V dropped 2 bases and J dropped 0; count of bases not matched to a gene: 10. Germline CDR1 reads MGHRA; CDR2 reads YSYEKL. CDR3: CASSQLPTSGASTDTQYF. The CDR3 nucleotides are TGCGCCAGCAGCCAACTCCCTACTAGCGGTGCTAGCACAGATACGCAGTATTTT.

The table lists this clonotype with many counts. The J gene is TRBJ2-5, the V gene TRBV6-1; 10 bases align to TRBD2. Per the germline V gene, CDR1 is MNHNS and CDR2 is SASEGT. Losses at the gene ends were 4 bases for V and 3 bases for J; bases not matched to a gene: 14. There are 18 residues in the CDR3. The CDR3 nucleotides read TGTGCCAGCAGTGGTCGCCGGACAATACTAGCGGGGAAAGAGACCCAGTACTTC. Its translation: CASSGRRTILAGKETQYF.

In its sample, this clonotype was seen many times. V and J are TRBV11-2 and TRBJ2-7; either TRBD1 or TRBD2 may supply D (5 bases each). The CDR3 extends over 15 amino acids. V was pared by 1 base and J by 0 bases, with 10 bases between. Germline lookup yields CDR1 SGHAT and CDR2 FQNNGV. CDR3 nucleotides: TGTGCCAGCAGCTTAGGGGGGATCAGCTCCTACGAGCAGTACTTC. It encodes CASSLGGISSYEQYF. The full variable domain, in which reference TRBV11-2 and TRBJ2-7 provide the parts outside the CDR3, is EAGVAQSPRYKIIEKRQSVAFWCNPISGHATLYWYQQILGQGPKLLIQFQNNGVVDDSQLPKDRFSAERLKGVDSTLKIQPAKLEDSAVYLCASSLGGISSYEQYFGPGTRLTVT.

This clonotype was detected many times. The chain couples TRBV20-1 to TRBJ2-1, with TRBD2 matching 7 bases. Germline CDR1 is DFQATT and CDR2 is SNEGSKA (reference sequence). The CDR3 loop spans 14 amino acids. V lost 6 bases to trimming and J lost 6 bases; unmatched junction nucleotides: 11. CDR3 nucleotide sequence: TGCAGTGCCAAAGTGGCTAGCGGCCTCAATGAGCAGTTCTTC. Amino acid sequence: CSAKVASGLNEQFF.

In this sample, this clonotype turned up a few times. This chain joins TRBV5-1 and TRBJ2-1; 9 nucleotides agree with TRBD1. The CDR3 extends over 16 amino acids. CDR1 and CDR2 (germline): SGHRS, YFSETQ. V lost 2 bases and J lost 11; bases outside the gene matches: 14. The CDR3 DNA follows: TGCGCCAGCAGCTTATCACCGGGACAGGGCCCTTTACAGCAGTTCTTC. Amino acid sequence: CASSLSPGQGPLQQFF.

The table lists this clonotype with many counts. The chain links TRBV24-1 to TRBJ2-1; 11 nucleotides line up with TRBD2. Germline CDR1 KGHDR, CDR2 SFDVKD. The junction had 7 bases not matched to a gene; V was cut back by 4 bases and J by 3 bases. The CDR3 is made up of 17 amino acids. The CDR3 DNA reads as TGTGCCACCAGTGACTCAACGACTAGCGGGATCTACAATGAGCAGTTCTTC. Its translation: CATSDSTTSGIYNEQFF.

The rearrangement uses TRBV2 and TRBJ1-1, with D hard to call. This CDR3 has 16 residues. Germline values: CDR1 SNHLY, CDR2 FYNNEI. V was cut by 2 bases and J by 0 bases, with 13 bases left in between. DNA for the CDR3: TGTGCCAGCAGTGAACTACAGACCGTAATGAACACTGAAGCTTTCTTT. This sequence encodes CASSELQTVMNTEAFF.

The chain's CDR3 is CSARDLYGTGNTIYF. CDR3 DNA sequence: TGCAGTGCTAGAGATTTATACGGTACTGGAAACACCATATATTTT. The rearrangement links TRBV20-1 to TRBJ1-3; D ambiguous. This CDR3 region has 15 residues. Germline CDR1 and CDR2: DFQATT and SNEGSKA (reference sequence). V was pared by 0 bases and J by 2 bases, with 11 bases between.

This clonotype was detected a few times. J is TRBJ2-7 and V is TRBV20-1; D tentatively fits TRBD1 or TRBD2 (6 bases each). This CDR3 is built from 12 residues. V was cut by 3 bases and J by 5 bases, with 11 bases left in between. Germline loops: CDR1 DFQATT, CDR2 SNEGSKA (reference sequence). This chain's CDR3 is CSASPRGDEQYF. CDR3 DNA sequence: TGCAGTGCTAGCCCTAGGGGGGACGAGCAGTACTTC.

This clonotype has more than one count but fewer than ten. The chain carries TRBV20-1 and TRBJ2-3; D assignment may be TRBD1 or TRBD2 (5 bases each). Deletions cut 6 bases from V and 2 bases from J, with 9 bases between. The CDR3 is 12 residues long. In germline, CDR1 is DFQATT, CDR2 SNEGSKA (reference sequence). CDR3: CSAGTYTDTQYF. The CDR3 bases are TGCAGTGCCGGGACCTACACAGATACGCAGTATTTT.

This clonotype was picked up many times. The chain couples TRBV7-9 to TRBJ2-5, with 9 bases that match TRBD1. Germline values: CDR1 SEHNR, CDR2 FQNEAQ (reference sequence). This CDR3 has 17 amino acids. The V segment lost 4 bases and the J segment 1 base; nucleotides outside the gene matches: 10. The CDR3 DNA reads TGTGCCAGCAGCTACAGGGGGCGCGATCGATTCCAAGAGACCCAGTACTTC. Its protein is CASSYRGRDRFQETQYF.

This clonotype was observed many times. The chain links TRBV4-1 to TRBJ2-1; D might be TRBD2 (5 bases). This CDR3 has 12 residues. The germline V gene encodes CDR1 MGHRA and CDR2 YSYEKL. The V and J ends lost 0 bases and 12 bases respectively, with 9 bases between them. The DNA for the CDR3 is TGCGCCAGCAGCCAAGAAGGCGGGCGGCAGTTCTTC. Its protein is CASSQEGGRQFF.

The chain links TRBV7-9 to TRBJ2-5, with D possibly called TRBD1 or TRBD2 (6 bases each). The ends were cut back, 5 bases at V and 2 bases at J, with 12 bases in the middle. The CDR3 is 14 residues long. Per the germline V gene, CDR1 is SEHNR and CDR2 is FQNEAQ (reference sequence). The CDR3 DNA reads TGTGCCAGCAGCACGGGGGCAGTGCAAGAGACCCAGTACTTC. Encoded protein: CASSTGAVQETQYF.

In its sample, this clonotype was seen a few times. The V and J genes are TRBV20-1 and TRBJ2-7; 11 nucleotides align to TRBD2. V dropped 5 bases and J dropped 4; count of bases not matched to a gene: 4. CDR1 DFQATT and CDR2 SNEGSKA come from the germline V gene (reference sequence). The CDR3 loop spans 13 amino acids. The CDR3 coding sequence is TGCAGTGCTGGTAGCGGGAGGGAATACGAGCAGTACTTC. It translates to CSAGSGREYEQYF.

This clonotype showed up just a few times. The chain recombines TRBV7-2 with TRBJ2-1; TRBD2 matches at 8 bases. J gave up 9 bases and V 4 bases, and 11 bases lay outside the gene matches. The CDR3 covers 15 residues. Germline loops: CDR1 SGHTA, CDR2 FQGNSA. CDR3 sequence (DNA): TGTGCCAGCAGCTACTCAACTAGCGGCAGTTTTGAGCAGTTCTTC. It is translated as CASSYSTSGSFEQFF.

DNA of the CDR3: TGTGCCAGCAGCCAAACTCAGATAACTTACTTC. Protein product: CASSQTQITYF. The rearrangement uses TRBV3-1 and TRBJ2-5; D not certain. V dropped 2 bases and J dropped 14 bases, with 12 bases sitting between them. This CDR3 is 11 amino acids long. Germline V gene lookup returns CDR1 LGHDT and CDR2 YNNKEL (reference sequence).

This clonotype turned up a few times. The J gene is TRBJ2-4, the V gene TRBV3-1; D may match TRBD1 or TRBD2 (5 bases each). Gene TRBJ2-7 matches the end of the DNA better, so the J call may be wrong. CDR1 and CDR2 from the germline V gene are LGHDT and YNNKEL (reference sequence). There are 14 residues in the CDR3. For the CDR3, the DNA is TGTGCCAGCAGCCCCGAGAGGGGAGCCTACGAGCAGTACTTC. Amino acid sequence: CASSPERGAYEQYF.

In the case of this clonotype: This may stem from a read error, because a much larger clone lies one nucleotide away. The V and J genes are TRBV2 and TRBJ2-1, with TRBD2 identical over 8 bases. The better agreement between TRBJ2-5 and the DNA end casts doubt on the J call. This CDR3 is 13 amino acids long. Germline V gene data show CDR1 as SNHLY and CDR2 as FYNNEI. CDR3 residues: CARTGGVQETQYF. CDR3 in DNA: TGTGCCAGAACGGGGGGGGTCCAAGAGACCCAGTACTTC.

This clonotype was picked up a small number of times. V usage is TRBV5-1 and J usage is TRBJ1-2; D gene ambiguous. The ends were cut back, 5 bases at V and 2 bases at J, with 13 bases in the middle. This CDR3 spans 14 amino acids. Per the germline V gene, CDR1 is SGHRS and CDR2 is YFSETQ. This CDR3 is CASSLTASNYGYTF. For the CDR3, the DNA is TGCGCCAGCAGTTTAACAGCGAGCAACTATGGCTACACCTTC.

This clonotype was counted many times. V gene TRBV7-8 combines with J gene TRBJ2-7, with TRBD2 matching over 10 bases. CDR3 length: 15 residues. The germline gives CDR1 SGHVS, CDR2 FQNEAQ. Trimming removed 5 bases from V and 4 bases from J; junction bases left unmatched: 8. The CDR3 is CASSPGAGGKYEQYF. The DNA of the CDR3 is TGTGCCAGCAGCCCTGGAGCGGGAGGGAAATACGAGCAGTACTTC.

V usage is TRBV5-1 and J usage is TRBJ2-1; weak D call: TRBD2 (6 bases). The germline V gene has CDR1 SGHRS and CDR2 YFSETQ. This CDR3 contains 16 residues. V was clipped by 3 bases and J by 0 bases, with 13 bases between them. In nucleotides, the CDR3 is TGCGCCAGCAGCTACCAAGCGGGCAGCTCCTACAATGAGCAGTTCTTC. Encoded protein: CASSYQAGSSYNEQFF.

The chain uses TRBV14 and TRBJ2-1, with D perhaps TRBD2 (6 bases). This CDR3 contains 19 residues. Trimming shortened V by 1 base and J by 0 bases, and 19 bases separated the two germline ends. Germline CDR1 SGHDN, CDR2 FVKESK. The DNA for the CDR3 is TGTGCCAGCAGCCAAGTGGACTACTTCGGTACAAGCTCCTACAATGAGCAGTTCTTC. As protein: CASSQVDYFGTSSYNEQFF.

This clonotype was counted only a few times. The genes are TRBV27 and TRBJ1-6; 9 bases map to TRBD1. This CDR3 region has 15 residues. The ends lost 4 bases at V and 14 bases at J; junction bases unmatched: 12. Looked up from germline, CDR1 is MNHEY and CDR2 is SMNVEV (reference sequence). CDR3 loop: CASSWTGTGNLALHF. The CDR3 nucleotides are TGTGCCAGCAGTTGGACCGGGACAGGGAATTTAGCCCTCCACTTT.

The chain employs TRBV18 and TRBJ2-1; 10 positions agree with TRBD1. The J segment lost 2 bases and the V segment lost 3 bases, leaving 13 bases of the junction unmatched. From germline, CDR1 is KGHSH and CDR2 LQKENI. This CDR3 comprises 19 residues. The CDR3 nucleotides are TGTGCCAGCTCACCCCGACAGGGGGCTGGCGGGAGCCCCTACAATGAGCAGTTCTTC. Translation gives CASSPRQGAGGSPYNEQFF.

This clonotype was counted only a few times. V gene TRBV9 combines with J gene TRBJ1-2; perhaps TRBD1 as D (5 bases). There are 14 residues in the CDR3. Germline CDR1 is SGDLS and CDR2 is YYNGEE. Trimming took 0 bases from V and 9 from J, leaving 15 bases between them. CDR3 region: CASSVDGQGGSYTF. The CDR3 DNA is TGTGCCAGCAGCGTAGATGGTCAGGGTGGGAGCTACACCTTC.

This clonotype has ten or more counts. The chain joins TRBV28 to TRBJ2-1; D gene uncertain. V was shortened by 6 bases and J by 4 bases, with 7 bases between the two germline ends. This CDR3 has 12 amino acids. Per the germline V gene, CDR1 is MDHEN and CDR2 is SYDVKM. In DNA, the CDR3 is TGTGCCAGCAGCTTCCGATACAATGAGCAGTTCTTC. This translates into CASSFRYNEQFF.

A few counts support this clonotype. The chain employs TRBV7-8 and TRBJ2-5; 8 bases match TRBD1. The germline gives CDR1 SGHVS, CDR2 FQNEAQ. CDR3 length equals 16 residues. V shed 2 bases and J 1 base; nucleotides not matched to a gene: 6. DNA of the CDR3: TGTGCCAGCAGCTTAACAGGGACAGGCGCCCAAGAGACCCAGTACTTC. This sequence encodes CASSLTGTGAQETQYF.